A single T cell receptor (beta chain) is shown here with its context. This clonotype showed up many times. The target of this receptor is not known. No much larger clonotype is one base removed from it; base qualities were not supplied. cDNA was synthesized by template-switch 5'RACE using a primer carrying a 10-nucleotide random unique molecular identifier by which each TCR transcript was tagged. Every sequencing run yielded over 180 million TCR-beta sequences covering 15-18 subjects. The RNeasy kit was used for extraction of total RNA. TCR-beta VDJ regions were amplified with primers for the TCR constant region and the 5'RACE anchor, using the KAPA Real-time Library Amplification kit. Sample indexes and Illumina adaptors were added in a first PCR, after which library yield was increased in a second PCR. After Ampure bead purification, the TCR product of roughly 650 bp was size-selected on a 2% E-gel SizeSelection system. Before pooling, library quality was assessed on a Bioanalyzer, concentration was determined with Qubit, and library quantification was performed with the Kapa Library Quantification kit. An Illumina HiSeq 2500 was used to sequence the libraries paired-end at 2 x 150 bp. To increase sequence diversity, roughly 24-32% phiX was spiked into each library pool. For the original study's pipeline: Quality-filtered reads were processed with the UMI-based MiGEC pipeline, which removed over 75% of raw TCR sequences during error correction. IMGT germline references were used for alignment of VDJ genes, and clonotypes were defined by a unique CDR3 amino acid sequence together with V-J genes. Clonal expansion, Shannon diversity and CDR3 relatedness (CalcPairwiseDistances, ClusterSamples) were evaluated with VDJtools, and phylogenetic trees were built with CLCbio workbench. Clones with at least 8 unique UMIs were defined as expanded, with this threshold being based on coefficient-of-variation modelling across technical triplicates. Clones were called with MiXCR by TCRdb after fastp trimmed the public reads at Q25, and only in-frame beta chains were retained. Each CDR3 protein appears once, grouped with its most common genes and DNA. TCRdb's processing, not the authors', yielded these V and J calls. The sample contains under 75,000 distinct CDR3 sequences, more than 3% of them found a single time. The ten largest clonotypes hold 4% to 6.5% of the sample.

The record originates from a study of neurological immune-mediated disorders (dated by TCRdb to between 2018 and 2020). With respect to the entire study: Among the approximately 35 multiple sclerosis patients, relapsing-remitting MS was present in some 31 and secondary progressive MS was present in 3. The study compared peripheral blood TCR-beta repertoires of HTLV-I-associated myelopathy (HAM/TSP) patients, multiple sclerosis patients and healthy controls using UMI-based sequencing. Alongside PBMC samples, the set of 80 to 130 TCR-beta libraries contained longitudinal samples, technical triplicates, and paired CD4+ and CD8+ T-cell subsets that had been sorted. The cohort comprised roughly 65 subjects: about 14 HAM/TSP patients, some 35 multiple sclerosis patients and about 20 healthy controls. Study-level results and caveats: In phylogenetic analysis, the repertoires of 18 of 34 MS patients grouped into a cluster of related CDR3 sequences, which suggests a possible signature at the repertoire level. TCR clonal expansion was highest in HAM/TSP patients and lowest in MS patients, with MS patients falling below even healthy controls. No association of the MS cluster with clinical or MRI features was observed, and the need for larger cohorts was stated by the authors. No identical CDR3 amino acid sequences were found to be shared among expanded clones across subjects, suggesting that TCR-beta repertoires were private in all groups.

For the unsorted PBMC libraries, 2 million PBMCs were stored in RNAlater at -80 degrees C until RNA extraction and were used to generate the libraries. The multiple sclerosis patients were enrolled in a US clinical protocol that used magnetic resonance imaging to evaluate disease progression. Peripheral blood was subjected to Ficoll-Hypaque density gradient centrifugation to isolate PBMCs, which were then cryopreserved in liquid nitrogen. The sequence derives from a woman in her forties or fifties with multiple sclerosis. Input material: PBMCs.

This receptor has the CDR3 CSASYRDNEQFF. Read as DNA, the sequence is TGCAGTGCTAGTTACAGGGACAATGAGCAGTTCTTC. This sequence uses TRBV20-1 and TRBJ2-1, with TRBD1 perhaps the D gene, on 6 matching bases. The cysteine opens and the phenylalanine closes a CDR3 of 12 amino acids. Of the read, only the CDR3 DNA is kept; its 36 bases are in frame from base 1. Looking up the germline V gene (reference sequence) yields CDR1 DFQATT and CDR2 SNEGSKA. V is cut by 3 bases and J by 5 bases, and the space between the germline ends is 8 bases.